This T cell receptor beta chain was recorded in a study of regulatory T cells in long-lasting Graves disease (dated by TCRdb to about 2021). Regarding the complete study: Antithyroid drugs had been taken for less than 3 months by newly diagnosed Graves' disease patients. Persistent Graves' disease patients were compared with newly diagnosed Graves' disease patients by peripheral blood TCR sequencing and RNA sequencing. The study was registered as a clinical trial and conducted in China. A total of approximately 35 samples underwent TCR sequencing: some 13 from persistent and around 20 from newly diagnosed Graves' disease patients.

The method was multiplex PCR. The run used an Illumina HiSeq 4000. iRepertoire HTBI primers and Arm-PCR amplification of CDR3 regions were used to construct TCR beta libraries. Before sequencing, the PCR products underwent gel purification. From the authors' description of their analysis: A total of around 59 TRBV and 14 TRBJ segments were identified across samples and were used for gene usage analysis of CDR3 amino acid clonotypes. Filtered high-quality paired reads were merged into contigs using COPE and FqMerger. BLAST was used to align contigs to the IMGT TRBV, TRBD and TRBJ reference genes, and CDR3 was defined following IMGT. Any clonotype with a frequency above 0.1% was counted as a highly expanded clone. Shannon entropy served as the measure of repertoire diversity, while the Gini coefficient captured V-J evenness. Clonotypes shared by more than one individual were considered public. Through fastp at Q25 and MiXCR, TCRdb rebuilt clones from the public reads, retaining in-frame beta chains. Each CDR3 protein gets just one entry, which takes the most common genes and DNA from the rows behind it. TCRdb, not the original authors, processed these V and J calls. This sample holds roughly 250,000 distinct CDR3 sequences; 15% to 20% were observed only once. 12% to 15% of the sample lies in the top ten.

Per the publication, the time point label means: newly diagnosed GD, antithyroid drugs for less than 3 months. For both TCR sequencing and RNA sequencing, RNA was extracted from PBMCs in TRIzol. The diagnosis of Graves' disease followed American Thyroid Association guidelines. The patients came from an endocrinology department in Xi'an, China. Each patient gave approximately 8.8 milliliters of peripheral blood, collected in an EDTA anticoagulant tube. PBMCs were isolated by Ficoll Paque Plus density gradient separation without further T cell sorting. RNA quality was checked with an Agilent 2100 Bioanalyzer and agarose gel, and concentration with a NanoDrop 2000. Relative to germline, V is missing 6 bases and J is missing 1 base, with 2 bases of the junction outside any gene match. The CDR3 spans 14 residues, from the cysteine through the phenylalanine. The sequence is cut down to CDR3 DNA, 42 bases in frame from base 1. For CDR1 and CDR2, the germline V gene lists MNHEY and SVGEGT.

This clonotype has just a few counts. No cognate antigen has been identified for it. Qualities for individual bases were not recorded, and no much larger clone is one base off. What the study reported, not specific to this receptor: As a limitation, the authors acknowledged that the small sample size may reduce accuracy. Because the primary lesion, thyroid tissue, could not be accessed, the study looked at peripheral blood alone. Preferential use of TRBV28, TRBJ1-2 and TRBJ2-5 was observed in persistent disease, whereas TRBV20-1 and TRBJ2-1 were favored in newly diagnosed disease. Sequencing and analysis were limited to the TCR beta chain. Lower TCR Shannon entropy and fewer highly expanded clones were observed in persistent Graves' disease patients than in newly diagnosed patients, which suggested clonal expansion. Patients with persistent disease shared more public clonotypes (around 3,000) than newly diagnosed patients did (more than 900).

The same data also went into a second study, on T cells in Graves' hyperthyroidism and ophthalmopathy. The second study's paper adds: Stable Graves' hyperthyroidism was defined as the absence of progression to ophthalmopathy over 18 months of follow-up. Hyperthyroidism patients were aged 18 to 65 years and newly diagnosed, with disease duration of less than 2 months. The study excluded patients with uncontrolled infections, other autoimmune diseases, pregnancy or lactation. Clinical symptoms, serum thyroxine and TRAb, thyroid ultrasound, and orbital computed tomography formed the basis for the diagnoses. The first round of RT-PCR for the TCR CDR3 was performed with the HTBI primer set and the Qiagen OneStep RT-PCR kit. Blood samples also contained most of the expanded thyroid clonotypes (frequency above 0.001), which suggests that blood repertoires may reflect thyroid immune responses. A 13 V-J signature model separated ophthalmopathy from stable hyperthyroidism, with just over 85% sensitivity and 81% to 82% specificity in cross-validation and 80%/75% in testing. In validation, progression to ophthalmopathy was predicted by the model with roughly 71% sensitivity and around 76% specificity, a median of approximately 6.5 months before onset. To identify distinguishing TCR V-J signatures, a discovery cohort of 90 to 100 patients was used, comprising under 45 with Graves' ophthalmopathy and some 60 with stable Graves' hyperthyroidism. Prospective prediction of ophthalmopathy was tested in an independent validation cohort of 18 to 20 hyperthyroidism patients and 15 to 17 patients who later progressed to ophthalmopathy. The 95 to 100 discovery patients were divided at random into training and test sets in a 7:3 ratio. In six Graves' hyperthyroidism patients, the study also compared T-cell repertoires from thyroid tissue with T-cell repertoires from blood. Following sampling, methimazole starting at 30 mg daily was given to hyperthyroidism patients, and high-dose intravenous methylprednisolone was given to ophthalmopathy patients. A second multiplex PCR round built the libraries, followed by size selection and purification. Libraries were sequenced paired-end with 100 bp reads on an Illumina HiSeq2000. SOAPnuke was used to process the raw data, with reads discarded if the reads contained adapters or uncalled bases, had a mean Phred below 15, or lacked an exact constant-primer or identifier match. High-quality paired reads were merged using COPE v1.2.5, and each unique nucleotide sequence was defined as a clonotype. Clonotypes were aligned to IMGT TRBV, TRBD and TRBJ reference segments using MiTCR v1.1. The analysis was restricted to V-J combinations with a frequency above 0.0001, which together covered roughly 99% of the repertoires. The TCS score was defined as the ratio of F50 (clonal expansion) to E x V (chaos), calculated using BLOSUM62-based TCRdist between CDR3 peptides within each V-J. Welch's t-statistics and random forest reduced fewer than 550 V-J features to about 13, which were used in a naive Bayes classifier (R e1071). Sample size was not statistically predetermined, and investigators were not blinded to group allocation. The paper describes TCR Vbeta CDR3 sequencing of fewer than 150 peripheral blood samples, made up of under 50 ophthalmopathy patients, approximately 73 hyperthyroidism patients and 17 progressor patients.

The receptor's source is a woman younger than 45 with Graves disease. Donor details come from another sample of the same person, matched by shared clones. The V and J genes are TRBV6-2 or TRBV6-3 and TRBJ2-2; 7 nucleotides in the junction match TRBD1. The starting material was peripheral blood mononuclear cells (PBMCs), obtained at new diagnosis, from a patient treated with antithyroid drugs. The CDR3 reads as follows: CASRGQRNTGELFF. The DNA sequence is TGTGCCAGCAGGGGACAGAGGAACACCGGGGAGCTGTTTTTT.